The 10 T cell receptor beta chains given below trace back to one sample, sequenced in a study of cytomegalovirus exposure and HLA in healthy donors. With 60 Vbeta and 13 Jbeta primers, the PCR was carried out. TCRdb's copy holds only in-frame clones and misses some; the assay was immunoSEQ multiplex PCR. The profile shows roughly 140,000 clones, around 66% of them singletons. The material sequenced was PBMCs. These receptors originate from a woman in her 30s in good health and CMV-seropositive.

This chain uses TRBV18 with TRBJ2-7; 9 positions match TRBD1. The germline CDR1 and CDR2 sequences are KGHSH and LQKENI. This CDR3 spans 14 amino acids. J lost 0 bases, V lost 6 bases, and 3 bases had no gene match. CDR3 nucleotides: TGTGCCAGCTCCCGGGACAGGGACTCCTACGAGCAGTACTTC. It translates to CASSRDRDSYEQYF. Full variable domain (rest looked up from reference TRBV18 and TRBJ2-7): NAGVMQNPRHLVRRRGQEARLRCSPMKGHSHVYWYRQLPEEGLKFMVYLQKENIIDESGMPKERFSAEFPKEGPSILRIQQVVRGDSAAYFCASSRDRDSYEQYFGPGTRLTVT.

This clone was observed a single time. The V gene is TRBV6-5, the J gene TRBJ1-5; perhaps TRBD1 as D (6 bases). From germline, CDR1 is MNHEY and CDR2 SVGAGI. The V gene lost 6 bases and the J gene lost 6 bases, with 18 bases spanning the gap. The CDR3 sequence is 15 residues long. The CDR3 DNA reads TGTGCCAGCAGCCCCGACTGGGGCAGGGGTCAGCCCCAGCATTTT. Translating gives CASSPDWGRGQPQHF.

This clone turned up a few times. The rearrangement links TRBV4-2 to TRBJ2-7; 11 bases agree with TRBD2. The CDR3 is 14 amino acids. CDR1 and CDR2 from the germline V gene are LGHNA and YNFKEQ. V trimming: 6 bases; J trimming: 3 bases; junction bases outside the gene matches: 4. The CDR3: CASRLTSGSYEQYF. The CDR3 DNA sequence: TGTGCCAGCAGACTTACTAGCGGGAGCTACGAGCAGTACTTC.

In DNA, the CDR3 is TGCGCCAGCAGCTTGGGACAGGGGGGTACAGATACGCAGTATTTT. This translates into CASSLGQGGTDTQYF. The chain recombines TRBV5-1 with TRBJ2-3; 9 nucleotides agree with TRBD1. J gave up 3 bases and V 0 bases, and 2 bases lay outside the gene matches. The length of the CDR3 is 15 residues. Per germline, CDR1 SGHRS and CDR2 YFSETQ.

The rearrangement uses TRBV18 and TRBJ2-7; the match to TRBD1 covers 7 bases. J lost 5 bases, V lost 4 bases, and 8 bases had no gene match. CDR1 KGHSH and CDR2 LQKENI come from the germline V gene. CDR3 length: 14 amino acids. For the CDR3, the DNA is TGTGCCAGCTCACTGGAGACAGGGTCTGACGAGCAGTACTTC. Its translation: CASSLETGSDEQYF. The full variable domain, its missing parts supplied by reference TRBV18 and TRBJ2-7, is NAGVMQNPRHLVRRRGQEARLRCSPMKGHSHVYWYRQLPEEGLKFMVYLQKENIIDESGMPKERFSAEFPKEGPSILRIQQVVRGDSAAYFCASSLETGSDEQYFGPGTRLTVT.

The chain employs TRBV7-6 and TRBJ1-1; a weak D match, TRBD1 (5 bases). Trimming shortened V by 4 bases and J by 3 bases, and 21 bases separated the two germline ends. CDR1 is SGHVS and CDR2 is FNYEAQ in the germline V gene. The CDR3 runs to 17 residues. CDR3 loop: CASSSGGGGREDTEAFF. The CDR3 DNA is TGTGCCAGCAGCTCCGGTGGGGGAGGGCGGGAAGACACTGAAGCTTTCTTT.

The V and J genes are TRBV4-2 and TRBJ2-7, with 7 bases identical to TRBD2. The CDR3 contains 14 residues. Germline V gene lookup returns CDR1 LGHNA and CDR2 YNFKEQ. The V and J ends lost 3 bases and 5 bases, in that order; junction bases with no gene match: 7. This CDR3 reads CASSHTGTTNEQYF. CDR3 in DNA: TGTGCCAGCAGCCACACCGGGACTACCAACGAGCAGTACTTC.

V usage is TRBV19 and J usage is TRBJ2-7; TRBD2 agrees at 7 bases. The CDR3 has 17 residues. With V trimmed by 3 bases and J by 0 bases, 11 bases remained unmatched. CDR1 and CDR2 (germline): LNHDA, SQIVND (reference sequence). CDR3 sequence: CASSIGGRRGSSYEQYF. The DNA for the CDR3 is TGTGCCAGTAGTATCGGAGGTCGGCGCGGGAGCTCCTACGAGCAGTACTTC.

J is TRBJ2-7 and V is TRBV10-2; TRBD2 matches 9 bases. V was pared by 10 bases and J by 4 bases, with 14 bases of the junction left unmatched. The CDR3 is 15 amino acids. CDR1 is WSHSY and CDR2 is SAAADI in the germline V gene. CDR3 in amino acids: CATKEKAGGNYEQYF. The CDR3 DNA follows: TGCGCCACCAAGGAGAAAGCGGGGGGAAATTACGAGCAGTACTTC.

This clone was counted only a few times. This chain joins TRBV6-5 and TRBJ2-3; TRBD2 matches at 10 bases. The CDR3 is made up of 15 amino acids. CDR1 MNHEY and CDR2 SVGAGI come from the germline V gene. V lost 5 bases, J lost 4 bases, and 6 bases stayed unmatched. The CDR3 nucleotides are TGTGCCAGCAGTGGTGGCAGCGGGAGGGCAGATACGCAGTATTTT. Encoded protein: CASSGGSGRADTQYF.